The 24 T cell receptor beta chains in this list originate from one sample, sequenced in a study of shared clonotypes between healthy human individuals. Clones were sequenced by immunoSEQ multiplex PCR, and TCRdb holds only the in-frame ones, with some missing. The top ten clones hold 0.36% of a sample with 2 million to 3 million clones, roughly 93% of them seen once. The source material was naive CD4+ T cells from PBMCs. Subset noted: CD45RA+ positively selected. These receptor sequences come from a man younger than 35 in good health. Some clones in this sample may be carry-over from other donors' samples.

The chain couples TRBV19 to TRBJ1-5; the D is unclear. The CDR3 has 16 residues. CDR1 and CDR2 (germline): LNHDA, SQIVND (reference sequence). Trimming cost V 1 base and J 2 bases, with 12 bases left between them. This CDR3 reads CASSIGRLRGNQPQHF. CDR3 bases: TGTGCCAGTAGTATAGGGCGCCTGAGGGGCAATCAGCCCCAGCATTTT.

The chain combines TRBV29-1 with TRBJ2-5; 7 bases are a match to TRBD2. The end of the DNA aligns better with TRBJ2-7, so the J call may be wrong. This CDR3 is 14 amino acids long. The germline V gene has CDR1 SQVTM and CDR2 ANQGSEA. The CDR3, as DNA: TGCAGCGTTACTAAGACTAGCAACTCCTACGAGCAGTACTTC. It translates to CSVTKTSNSYEQYF.

V is TRBV9 and J is TRBJ2-4; 9 bases align to TRBD2. The V gene end was trimmed by 2 bases and the J gene end by 8 bases; junction bases not matched to a gene: 8. The CDR3 loop spans 15 amino acids. Looked up from germline, CDR1 is SGDLS and CDR2 is YYNGEE. CDR3 in amino acids: CASSVTSGPPYIQYF. Written as DNA, the CDR3 is TGTGCCAGCAGCGTGACTAGCGGTCCCCCCTACATTCAGTACTTC.

The V gene is TRBV25-1, the J gene TRBJ2-5; D remains ambiguous. Matching the DNA end better, TRBJ2-7 makes the J call doubtful. Germline lookup yields CDR1 MGHDK and CDR2 SYGVNS. The CDR3 consists of 12 residues. The CDR3 DNA reads as TGTGCCAGCAGTACAGACTGGTACGAGCAGTACTTC. The encoded protein is CASSTDWYEQYF.

The chain joins TRBV5-1 to TRBJ2-7; tentatively, D is TRBD1 or TRBD2 (5 bases each). Germline values: CDR1 SGHRS, CDR2 YFSETQ. This CDR3 region has 17 residues. Trimming removed 0 bases at V and 5 bases at J, with 21 bases between. The DNA for the CDR3 is TGCGCCAGCAGCTTGGACTTCGGGGCAGGCGTCGTGAACGAGCAGTACTTC. As protein: CASSLDFGAGVVNEQYF.

The chain couples TRBV4-3 to TRBJ2-7, with TRBD2 identical over 10 bases. Germline CDR1 is LGHNA and CDR2 is YSLEER. The CDR3 is 16 amino acids. The V and J ends lost 4 bases and 2 bases, in that order; junction bases with no gene match: 8. The CDR3 loop is CASSPGASGGAYEQYF. In nucleotides, the CDR3 is TGCGCCAGCAGCCCCGGGGCCAGCGGGGGGGCCTACGAGCAGTACTTC.

This clone was seen a handful of times. The chain links TRBV27 to TRBJ1-5; D is unresolved. Germline V gene data show CDR1 as MNHEY and CDR2 as SMNVEV (reference sequence). The CDR3 has 13 residues. V was clipped by 11 bases and J by 2 bases, with 13 bases between them. The CDR3 DNA sequence: TGTGCCCGGTCCGGCGGAGGCAATCAGCCCCAGCATTTT. The encoded protein is CARSGGGNQPQHF.

The chain is built from TRBV4-2 and TRBJ1-2; 7 nucleotides match TRBD1. The CDR3 runs 14 residues. Germline loops: CDR1 LGHNA, CDR2 YNFKEQ. Losses at the gene ends were 5 bases for V and 5 bases for J; bases not matched to a gene: 8. CDR3 residues: CASSSPQGEYGYTF. CDR3 coding DNA: TGTGCCAGCAGCAGTCCCCAGGGGGAGTATGGCTACACCTTC.

The chain uses TRBV7-2 and TRBJ2-7; 11 nucleotides agree with TRBD2. This CDR3 contains 15 residues. Germline CDR1 reads SGHTA; CDR2 reads FQGNSA. The junction had 9 bases not matched to a gene; V was cut back by 4 bases and J by 7 bases. This chain's CDR3 is CASSSATSGIGEQYF. CDR3 in DNA: TGTGCCAGCAGCTCCGCGACTAGCGGGATTGGTGAGCAGTACTTC. Together with reference TRBV7-2 and TRBJ2-7, the CDR3 gives the full variable domain: GAGVSQSPSNKVTEKGKDVELRCDPISGHTALYWYRQSLGQGLEFLIYFQGNSAPDKSGLPSDRFSAERTGGSVSTLTIQRTQQEDSAVYLCASSSATSGIGEQYFGPGTRLTVT.

The rearrangement uses TRBV7-3 and TRBJ2-1; the D gene is possibly TRBD2 (6 bases). Germline CDR1 and CDR2: SGHTA and FQGTGA. This CDR3 has 14 residues. V was pared by 3 bases and J by 5 bases, with 11 bases between. DNA of the CDR3: TGTGCCAGCAGCTTTACAGCGGGCCACAATGAGCAGTTCTTC. It is translated as CASSFTAGHNEQFF.

The chain combines TRBV5-6 with TRBJ1-2, with D perhaps matching TRBD1 (5 bases). Trimming left V 0 bases short and J 2 bases short, with 17 bases between. Germline V gene data show CDR1 as SGHDT and CDR2 as YYEEEE. The CDR3 consists of 17 residues. As DNA, the CDR3 is TGTGCCAGCAGCTTGGGGCCAGGAAGGGGCCCGAACTATGGCTACACCTTC. Translated: CASSLGPGRGPNYGYTF.

The V gene is TRBV28, the J gene TRBJ2-7, with TRBD2 identical over 7 bases. The CDR3 sequence is 18 residues long. Germline lookup yields CDR1 MDHEN and CDR2 SYDVKM. V shed 5 bases and J 2 bases; nucleotides not matched to a gene: 18. The CDR3 reads CASSPGGSAGDLPYEQYF. The CDR3 DNA is TGTGCCAGCAGTCCCGGGGGGTCCGCGGGGGACCTCCCCTACGAGCAGTACTTC.

The chain combines TRBV18 with TRBJ1-1; 11 nucleotides align to TRBD1. V lost 3 bases to trimming and J lost 7 bases; unmatched junction nucleotides: 7. Germline CDR1 is KGHSH and CDR2 is LQKENI. This CDR3 contains 15 residues. The CDR3 sequence: CASSPDRGLFGEAFF. The CDR3 DNA follows: TGTGCCAGCTCACCGGACAGGGGGCTTTTTGGTGAAGCTTTCTTT.

V and J are TRBV7-6 and TRBJ2-5; D ambiguous. CDR3 length: 15 amino acids. Germline loops: CDR1 SGHVS, CDR2 FNYEAQ. The ends were cut back, 0 bases at V and 4 bases at J, with 12 bases in the middle. CDR3 protein: CASSLAVSVGETQYF. The CDR3 DNA is TGTGCCAGCAGCTTAGCAGTATCCGTGGGAGAGACCCAGTACTTC.

The sample holds one count of this clone. V gene TRBV11-2 combines with J gene TRBJ2-7; the match to TRBD2 covers 11 bases. The germline V gene has CDR1 SGHAT and CDR2 FQNNGV. Trimming at V came to 2 bases and at J to 3 bases, leaving 15 bases not matched to a gene. The CDR3 is 19 amino acids. CDR3 DNA: TGTGCCAGCAGCTTACCCGTGGACAGAGCCGGGACTAGCGGCTACGAGCAGTACTTC. As protein: CASSLPVDRAGTSGYEQYF.

The chain has TRBV29-1 and TRBJ2-1, with D hard to call. The V end was cut by 6 bases, the J end by 0 bases, with 9 bases between. Germline-derived CDR1 and CDR2 are SQVTM and ANQGSEA. The CDR3 loop spans 13 amino acids. Written as DNA, the CDR3 is TGCAGCGTCTCTCCCATCTCCTACAATGAGCAGTTCTTC. It is translated as CSVSPISYNEQFF.

This clone was seen more than once but under ten times. This sequence joins TRBV27 and TRBJ2-1; 8 bases are a match to TRBD2. With 6 bases clipped from V and 2 bases from J, the junction kept 9 bases outside the gene matches. The germline V gene encodes CDR1 MNHEY and CDR2 SMNVEV (reference sequence). The CDR3 has 16 amino acids. As DNA, the CDR3 is TGTGCCAGCAGACCGCTCAGCGGGAGCCCCTACAATGAGCAGTTCTTC. This codes for CASRPLSGSPYNEQFF.

The V and J genes are TRBV28 and TRBJ1-4, with D uncertain. This CDR3 has 18 residues. Trimming pared 6 bases from V and 0 bases from J, leaving 20 bases between. The germline gives CDR1 MDHEN, CDR2 SYDVKM. The DNA of the CDR3 is TGTGCCAGCAGGGCCTACCGCCACGCCAGGTCAACTAATGAAAAACTGTTTTTT. Translating gives CASRAYRHARSTNEKLFF. Looking up the rest from reference TRBV28 and TRBJ1-4 gives the full variable domain: DVKVTQSSRYLVKRTGEKVFLECVQDMDHENMFWYRQDPGLGLRLIYFSYDVKMKEKGDIPEGYSVSREKKERFSLILESASTNQTSMYLCASRAYRHARSTNEKLFFGSGTQLSVL.

Comment on this clone: This sample includes further DNA sequences coding for the same CDR3. The chain uses TRBV5-1 and TRBJ2-5; D remains unclear. The CDR3 spans 12 residues. Germline CDR1 SGHRS, CDR2 YFSETQ. Trimming shortened V by 4 bases and J by 2 bases, and 6 bases separated the two germline ends. Written as DNA, the CDR3 is TGCGCCAGCAGCCAACCTCAAGAGACCCAGTACTTC. Encoded protein: CASSQPQETQYF. Filled out from reference TRBV5-1 and TRBJ2-5, the complete variable domain reads KAGVTQTPRYLIKTRGQQVTLSCSPISGHRSVSWYQQTPGQGLQFLFEYFSETQRNKGNFPGRFSGRQFSNSRSEMNVSTLELGDSALYLCASSQPQETQYFGPGTRLLVL.

This clone appeared a single time. J is TRBJ2-1 and V is TRBV5-4; D perhaps matches TRBD2 (6 bases). V was pared by 3 bases and J by 2 bases, with 15 bases between. The CDR3 totals 16 residues. CDR1 and CDR2 from the germline V gene are SGHNT and YYREEE (reference sequence). As DNA, the CDR3 is TGTGCCAGCAGCTCGGGTGGACTAAGGGCCTACAATGAGCAGTTCTTC. Its translation is CASSSGGLRAYNEQFF. Using reference TRBV5-4 and TRBJ2-1 for the parts outside the CDR3, the full variable domain is ETGVTQSPTHLIKTRGQQVTLRCSSQSGHNTVSWYQQALGQGPQFIFQYYREEENGRGNFPPRFSGLQFPNYSSELNVNALELDDSALYLCASSSGGLRAYNEQFFGPGTRLTVL.

V is TRBV4-3 and J is TRBJ1-1, with a possible D match to TRBD1 (6 bases). The CDR3 sequence is 15 residues long. Per germline, CDR1 LGHNA and CDR2 YSLEER. The V and J ends lost 2 bases and 7 bases respectively, with 17 bases between them. Here the CDR3 reads CASSQQSLGHSEAFF. In DNA form, the CDR3 reads TGCGCCAGCAGCCAACAGTCGTTGGGACACAGTGAAGCTTTCTTT.

Turning to this clone: A read error may produce the germline difference seen at one junction end. The chain links TRBV28 to TRBJ2-7; TRBD2 matches 14 bases. Germline assignment: CDR1 MDHEN and CDR2 SYDVKM. This CDR3 region has 17 residues. The CDR3 loop reads CASSLWGTSGSKYEQYF. CDR3 sequence (DNA): TGTGCCAGCAGTCTATGGGGGACTAGCGGGAGTAAGTACGAGCAGTACTTC.

This clone was seen only once. The chain combines TRBV7-2 with TRBJ2-7, with D perhaps assigned TRBD1 or TRBD2 (5 bases each). CDR3 size: 14 residues. The germline V and J ends were trimmed by 5 bases and 5 bases, with 16 bases remaining between them. From germline, CDR1 is SGHTA and CDR2 FQGNSA. This chain's CDR3 is CASSPMGVSDEQYF. CDR3 DNA sequence: TGTGCCAGCAGCCCAATGGGGGTATCGGACGAGCAGTACTTC.

V usage is TRBV28 and J usage is TRBJ2-3; 7 bases are shared with TRBD1. J was trimmed by 6 bases and V by 4 bases; bases with no gene match: 13. The CDR3 totals 16 residues. The germline gives CDR1 MDHEN, CDR2 SYDVKM. The CDR3 DNA sequence: TGTGCCAGCAGTTACAACCGAAAAACAGGGGAGGATACGCAGTATTTT. It yields the protein CASSYNRKTGEDTQYF. The full variable domain, with the rest looked up from reference TRBV28 and TRBJ2-3, is DVKVTQSSRYLVKRTGEKVFLECVQDMDHENMFWYRQDPGLGLRLIYFSYDVKMKEKGDIPEGYSVSREKKERFSLILESASTNQTSMYLCASSYNRKTGEDTQYFGPGTRLTVL.